This is a list of T cell receptor beta chains from one sample in a study of T cell responses to AZD1222 COVID-19 vaccine. Measured with immunoSEQ multiplex PCR; TCRdb has only the in-frame clones, and not every one. The data hold 150,000 to 200,000 clones, with around 86% observed a single time. The sample consisted of peripheral blood, taken on day 0 of MenACWY control vaccination. The source is an adult in good health. Each CDR3 is given with its conserved first and last residue. Fields, in order: V gene, J gene, CDR3 protein.

V gene: TRBV5-1
J gene: TRBJ1-2
CDR3 protein: CASSSGRAPWGYTF

V gene: TRBV11-3
J gene: TRBJ1-2
CDR3 protein: CASSFYRGWDYGYTF

V gene: TRBV3-1/TRBV3-2
J gene: TRBJ1-2
CDR3 protein: CASSQEWGQGAHGYTF

V gene: TRBV7-9
J gene: TRBJ2-3
CDR3 protein: CASSEYKGGADTQYF

V gene: TRBV7-9
J gene: TRBJ1-2
CDR3 protein: CASSLAGRYGYTF

V gene: TRBV7-2
J gene: TRBJ2-6
CDR3 protein: CASSLALWDRPGLSGANVLTF

V gene: TRBV9
J gene: TRBJ1-2
CDR3 protein: CASSVGRRDGYTF

V gene: TRBV6-1
J gene: TRBJ1-5
CDR3 protein: CASSEGGTVNQPQHF

V gene: TRBV3-1/TRBV3-2
J gene: TRBJ2-5
CDR3 protein: CASSQLGGETQYF

V gene: TRBV27
J gene: TRBJ2-1
CDR3 protein: CASSLPGPTNEQFF

V gene: TRBV28
J gene: TRBJ2-2
CDR3 protein: CASSVGTSGREAGELFF

V gene: TRBV19
J gene: TRBJ2-7
CDR3 protein: CASSAGSYEQYF

V gene: TRBV10-1
J gene: TRBJ1-3
CDR3 protein: CASSEFWYRSLGNTIYF

V gene: TRBV7-2
J gene: TRBJ1-4
CDR3 protein: CASSFSLWTENEKLFF

V gene: TRBV4-2
J gene: TRBJ1-2
CDR3 protein: CASSQDPGQGLYGYTF

V gene: TRBV30
J gene: TRBJ2-3
CDR3 protein: CAWGPGAASTDTQYF

V gene: TRBV2
J gene: TRBJ1-3
CDR3 protein: CAIVLGQGVDTIYF

V gene: TRBV7-2
J gene: TRBJ2-2
CDR3 protein: CASSLARSSGLEGELFF

V gene: TRBV28
J gene: TRBJ1-2
CDR3 protein: CATFRGYGYTF

V gene: TRBV27
J gene: TRBJ2-3
CDR3 protein: CASSGRGVVADTQYF

V gene: TRBV5-6
J gene: TRBJ1-2
CDR3 protein: CASSPGQGLVNYGYTF

V gene: TRBV19
J gene: TRBJ2-3
CDR3 protein: CASSIGAQADTQYF

V gene: TRBV28
J gene: TRBJ2-4
CDR3 protein: CASSLGVSHKDF

V gene: TRBV19
J gene: TRBJ2-1
CDR3 protein: CASSVSGSSYNEQFF

V gene: TRBV7-9
J gene: TRBJ1-3
CDR3 protein: CASSFGTIYF

V gene: TRBV27
J gene: TRBJ2-3
CDR3 protein: CASSPFSRPGTDTQYF

V gene: TRBV28
J gene: TRBJ1-5
CDR3 protein: CASSRLNQPQHF

V gene: TRBV28
J gene: TRBJ2-7
CDR3 protein: CASSLLGGPYEQYF

V gene: TRBV19
J gene: TRBJ1-6
CDR3 protein: CASSPPRQGRIDSPLHF

V gene: TRBV5-6
J gene: TRBJ2-7
CDR3 protein: CASSLGAGIEQYF

V gene: TRBV2
J gene: TRBJ2-1
CDR3 protein: CASSYTGGKDEQFF

V gene: TRBV5-1
J gene: TRBJ2-2
CDR3 protein: CASSLAGGPGELFF

V gene: TRBV7-9
J gene: TRBJ2-3
CDR3 protein: CASSFRPHTDTQYF

V gene: TRBV2
J gene: TRBJ2-7
CDR3 protein: CASNKLAGASEQYF

V gene: TRBV5-6
J gene: TRBJ2-1
CDR3 protein: CASSFSGGSSYNEQFF

V gene: TRBV28
J gene: TRBJ1-5
CDR3 protein: CASSSDRSNQPQHF

V gene: TRBV30
J gene: TRBJ2-7
CDR3 protein: CAWSVLPGQGSDEQYF

V gene: TRBV29-1
J gene: TRBJ2-5
CDR3 protein: CSVGGGLAGETQYF

V gene: TRBV2
J gene: TRBJ1-6
CDR3 protein: CASSEARGSANSPLHF

V gene: TRBV5-8
J gene: TRBJ1-5
CDR3 protein: CASSTDSASNQPQHF

V gene: TRBV4-3
J gene: TRBJ1-6
CDR3 protein: CASSQAPPGGKDSPLHF

V gene: TRBV5-1
J gene: TRBJ1-6
CDR3 protein: CASSLAGAMALHF

V gene: TRBV11-2
J gene: TRBJ2-6
CDR3 protein: CASSLLGTSRSGANVLTF

V gene: TRBV6-5
J gene: TRBJ2-3
CDR3 protein: CASSYGMGTDTQYF

V gene: TRBV27
J gene: TRBJ1-5
CDR3 protein: CASSPGTDSNQPQHF

V gene: TRBV6-2/TRBV6-3
J gene: TRBJ1-5
CDR3 protein: CASSYYRASNQPQHF

V gene: TRBV11-2
J gene: TRBJ2-5
CDR3 protein: CASSLNPGSQETQYF

V gene: TRBV19
J gene: TRBJ2-2
CDR3 protein: CASSPLASNTGELFF

V gene: TRBV9
J gene: TRBJ2-2
CDR3 protein: CASSVVGGVNTGELFF

V gene: TRBV29-1
J gene: TRBJ2-1
CDR3 protein: CSAAGQGFYEQFF

V gene: TRBV9
J gene: TRBJ2-2
CDR3 protein: CASSLTRDLRTGELFF

V gene: TRBV9
J gene: TRBJ2-2
CDR3 protein: CATSGRENTGELFF

V gene: TRBV5-1
J gene: TRBJ1-5
CDR3 protein: CASSLGGVGQPQHF

V gene: TRBV7-2
J gene: TRBJ1-1
CDR3 protein: CASSTRQGDTEAFF

V gene: TRBV25-1
J gene: TRBJ1-1
CDR3 protein: CASSGIGGNREAFF

V gene: TRBV11-2
J gene: TRBJ2-7
CDR3 protein: CASSYTWGGTRIYEQYF

V gene: TRBV11-2
J gene: TRBJ2-3
CDR3 protein: CASSLDLNHGGGTDTQYF

V gene: TRBV7-6
J gene: TRBJ1-3
CDR3 protein: CAAGESSGNTIYF